The rows below give T cell receptor beta chains drawn from one sample of a study of OX40 agonist ivuxolimab in advanced cancers. Generated by immunoSEQ multiplex PCR, the TCRdb table keeps only in-frame clones and is missing some. Here the sample spans tens of thousands of clones, about 88% being singletons. The sequencing used CD4+ or CD8+ T cells sorted from blood, collected in a trial of the OX40 agonist ivuxolimab. The receptor set was obtained from an adult with an advanced solid tumor such as melanoma, head and neck, liver or kidney cancer. Both conserved end residues are part of each CDR3. Each record gives: clone size, D gene, J gene, V gene, CDR3 protein, CDR3 DNA. A D gene is named only where the DNA matches it firmly. Expanded clones get a size class; other rows say once, few or many, or leave the size out.

>-|TRBD1|TRBJ1-4|TRBV10-3
CAISPQGAATNEKLFF
TGTGCCATCAGTCCACAGGGGGCAGCAACTAATGAAAAACTGTTTTTT
>-|-|TRBJ1-2|TRBV2
CASSEDSDDGYTF
TGTGCCAGCAGTGAAGATTCGGACGATGGCTACACCTTC
>-|-|TRBJ1-5|TRBV6-1
CASSRRVQPQHF
TGTGCCAGCAGTCGAAGGGTCCAGCCCCAGCATTTT
>once|TRBD2|TRBJ2-3|TRBV5-1
CASRGGSGGADTQYF
TGCGCCAGCAGGGGCGGGAGCGGGGGCGCAGATACGCAGTATTTT
>-|-|TRBJ2-3|TRBV7-3
CASSLRGGGDTDTQYF
TGTGCCAGCAGCTTAAGGGGGGGCGGAGACACAGATACGCAGTATTTT
>-|TRBD1|TRBJ1-1|TRBV7-3
CASSFSGGGYTEAFF
TGTGCCAGCAGCTTCTCAGGGGGCGGGTACACTGAAGCTTTCTTT
>many|-|TRBJ1-1|TRBV28
CASSPGSMNTEAFF
TGTGCCAGCAGCCCCGGGAGCATGAACACTGAAGCTTTCTTT
>-|-|TRBJ2-5|TRBV9
CASSVRARGETQYF
TGTGCCAGCAGCGTCCGAGCCCGGGGGGAGACCCAGTACTTC
>-|-|TRBJ2-7|TRBV28
CASEGSSYEQYF
TGTGCCAGCGAGGGGAGCTCCTACGAGCAGTACTTC
>-|TRBD1|TRBJ1-5|TRBV19
CASSIGDRGQPQHF
TGTGCCAGTAGTATAGGGGACAGGGGGCAGCCCCAGCATTTT
>-|-|TRBJ2-5|TRBV10-3
CATSLQGNEETQYF
TGTGCCACCTCACTACAGGGAAACGAGGAGACCCAGTACTTC
>-|-|TRBJ2-3|TRBV7-6
CASSLPQDTQYF
TGTGCCAGCAGCCTCCCTCAGGATACGCAGTATTTT
>-|-|TRBJ2-3|TRBV18
CASSPATDTQYF
TGTGCCAGCTCACCTGCCACAGATACGCAGTATTTT
>-|-|TRBJ2-7|TRBV30
CAWSVSGLYEQYF
TGTGCCTGGAGTGTAAGTGGGCTCTACGAGCAGTACTTC
>-|TRBD1|TRBJ1-6|TRBV5-1
CASRQNHQGVSLYNSPLHF
TGCGCCAGCAGGCAGAACCACCAGGGGGTAAGTCTCTATAATTCACCCCTCCACTTT
>-|-|TRBJ1-1|TRBV6-1
CASSQARSRAEAFF
TGTGCCAGCAGTCAGGCAAGGAGTAGAGCTGAAGCTTTCTTT
>-|-|TRBJ1-1|TRBV19
CASSIGRTVKEAFF
TGTGCCAGTAGTATTGGGCGGACAGTCAAAGAAGCTTTCTTT
>-|-|TRBJ2-5|TRBV6-4
CASSDEGKEAQYF
TGTGCCAGCAGTGACGAGGGGAAGGAGGCCCAGTACTTC
>-|-|TRBJ1-1|TRBV28
CASSSQADGRNTEAFF
TGTGCCAGCAGTTCCCAAGCCGACGGAAGGAACACTGAAGCTTTCTTT